The next 32 T cell receptor beta chains were all read from a single sample in a study of cytomegalovirus exposure and HLA in healthy donors. Repertoires were generated with immunoSEQ multiplex PCR, while TCRdb's copy carries only in-frame clones and drops some. The sample lists about 160,000 clones, roughly 90% occurring once. Sequenced material: PBMCs. The receptors originated from a woman aged 25 to 39 in good health and CMV-seronegative.

This clone has a single count. The chain couples TRBV28 to TRBJ2-7; D unresolved. This CDR3 contains 11 residues. Germline CDR1 MDHEN, CDR2 SYDVKM. The germline V and J ends were trimmed by 10 bases and 3 bases, with 10 bases remaining between them. The CDR3 loop is CATKTIYEQYF. The DNA of the CDR3 is TGTGCCACCAAGACGATCTACGAGCAGTACTTC.

The chain carries TRBV5-1 and TRBJ2-7; tentatively, D is TRBD2 (6 bases). The CDR3 is 14 amino acids. Trimming shortened V by 4 bases and J by 2 bases, and 13 bases separated the two germline ends. Germline loops: CDR1 SGHRS, CDR2 YFSETQ. CDR3 loop: CASSAQTGAYEQYF. The CDR3 DNA reads as TGCGCCAGCAGCGCACAAACGGGAGCCTACGAGCAGTACTTC.

The count of this clone is one. The gene calls are TRBV28 and TRBJ1-1; 8 nucleotides line up with TRBD1. There are 14 residues in the CDR3. J gave up 6 bases and V 7 bases, and 10 bases lay outside the gene matches. Germline CDR1 and CDR2: MDHEN and SYDVKM. The CDR3 reads CASITRTGRPEAFF. CDR3 nucleotide sequence: TGTGCCAGCATTACAAGGACAGGGCGGCCTGAAGCTTTCTTT.

This clone was recorded only once. The chain links TRBV5-1 to TRBJ1-2, with TRBD1 as a possible D gene (5 bases). Deletions cut 4 bases from V and 1 base from J, with 8 bases between. The CDR3 spans 13 residues. Germline V gives CDR1 SGHRS, CDR2 YFSETQ. CDR3 coding DNA: TGCGCCAGCAGCATGACAGATAACTATGGCTACACCTTC. Protein: CASSMTDNYGYTF.

The rearrangement joins TRBV7-2 to TRBJ1-2; the D is unclear. CDR3 length equals 15 residues. V was trimmed by 2 bases and J by 2 bases, leaving 12 bases between them. Germline loops: CDR1 SGHTA, CDR2 FQGNSA. The CDR3 DNA reads TGTGCCAGCAGCTTACCCGGCGCGGAAAACTATGGCTACACCTTC. Residues: CASSLPGAENYGYTF.

The chain carries TRBV6-6 and TRBJ2-2, with 11 nucleotides matching TRBD2. The ends lost 2 bases at V and 4 bases at J; junction bases unmatched: 0. Germline V lookup: CDR1 MNHNY, CDR2 SVGAGI (reference sequence). The CDR3 contains 15 residues. The CDR3 reads CASSYGTSGTGELFF. The CDR3 DNA follows: TGTGCCAGCAGTTACGGGACTAGCGGCACCGGGGAGCTGTTTTTT.

The V and J genes are TRBV9 and TRBJ1-2; 10 bases are shared with TRBD1. Trimming took 4 bases from V and 0 from J; bases not matched to a gene: 3. The CDR3 runs to 15 residues. The germline CDR1 and CDR2 sequences are SGDLS and YYNGEE. CDR3: CASSTGTGANYGYTF. In DNA, the CDR3 is TGTGCCAGCAGCACCGGGACAGGGGCTAACTATGGCTACACCTTC.

This clone was picked up one time. V gene TRBV4-2 combines with J gene TRBJ2-1, with 9 bases aligning to TRBD1. The germline gives CDR1 LGHNA, CDR2 YNFKEQ. The CDR3 totals 15 residues. The V gene end was trimmed by 4 bases and the J gene end by 5 bases; junction bases not matched to a gene: 6. The CDR3 DNA follows: TGTGCCAGCAGCCGAGGACAGGGGACTCACAATGAGCAGTTCTTC. Its translation: CASSRGQGTHNEQFF.

A single count supports this clone. This chain connects TRBV18 to TRBJ2-5; D possibly corresponds to TRBD1 (6 bases). The CDR3 loop spans 15 amino acids. V lost 4 bases, J lost 2 bases, and 14 bases lay in between. CDR1 is KGHSH, CDR2 LQKENI, per germline. CDR3: CASSRGTYSQETQYF. Here the CDR3 DNA reads TGTGCCAGCTCACGAGGGACATACTCTCAAGAGACCCAGTACTTC.

This chain joins TRBV7-2 and TRBJ1-5; 7 nucleotides line up with TRBD1. The CDR3 has 17 amino acids. With 1 base clipped from V and 0 bases from J, the junction kept 6 bases outside the gene matches. Germline assignment: CDR1 SGHTA and CDR2 FQGNSA. The CDR3 coding sequence is TGTGCCAGCAGCTTAGGGACAGGTCTTTATAGCAATCAGCCCCAGCATTTT. It encodes CASSLGTGLYSNQPQHF.

This clone was observed a handful of times. One end of the junction fails to match germline, which may point to a read error. The gene calls are TRBV7-7 and TRBJ2-2; D is undetermined. CDR1 SSHAT and CDR2 FNYEAQ come from the germline V gene (reference sequence). The CDR3 consists of 13 residues. This CDR3 reads CASSRANTGELFF. The DNA for the CDR3 is TGTGCTAGCAGTCGCGCGAACACCGGGGAGCTGTTTTTT.

This chain uses TRBV7-9 with TRBJ2-1; D uncertain. Germline loops: CDR1 SEHNR, CDR2 FQNEAQ (reference sequence). V was cut by 0 bases and J by 8 bases, with 8 bases left in between. CDR3 length: 13 residues. The CDR3 region has the DNA TGTGCCAGCAGCTTAGCGACCCGGGATGAGCAGTTCTTC. Its translation is CASSLATRDEQFF.

This clone was found once. V and J are TRBV4-2 and TRBJ2-3; the match to TRBD2 covers 9 bases. V was clipped by 0 bases and J by 6 bases; unmatched bases: 13. Per germline, CDR1 LGHNA and CDR2 YNFKEQ. The CDR3 sequence is 18 residues long. The DNA of the CDR3 is TGTGCCAGCAGCCAAGATTCCACGTCGGGCGGGAGGGGGGATACGCAGTATTTT. Its translation: CASSQDSTSGGRGDTQYF.

CDR3 nucleotide sequence: TGCGCCAGCAGCCAAGATTGGGGGCTTAATGAAAAACTGTTTTTT. It encodes CASSQDWGLNEKLFF. The chain uses TRBV4-1 and TRBJ1-4, with a possible D match to TRBD1 (6 bases). This CDR3 has 15 amino acids. Trimming cost V 0 bases and J 4 bases, with 9 bases left between them. CDR1 is MGHRA, CDR2 YSYEKL, per germline.

This clone appeared once. CDR3 sequence (DNA): TGTGCCAGCAGCCGGGGGCGGGGGACGATCCAAGAGACCCAGTACTTC. Its translation is CASSRGRGTIQETQYF. The rearrangement uses TRBV7-9 and TRBJ2-5; TRBD2 might be the D (7 bases). The length of the CDR3 is 16 residues. Germline V lookup: CDR1 SEHNR, CDR2 FQNEAQ (reference sequence). V was trimmed by 5 bases and J by 1 base, leaving 17 bases between them.

This clone was seen a handful of times. The chain has TRBV28 and TRBJ2-7; D gene ambiguous. The CDR3 has 14 amino acids. Germline CDR1 reads MDHEN; CDR2 reads SYDVKM. The V end lost 7 bases, the J end lost 7 bases, and 20 bases lay between the germline ends. The CDR3 nucleotides read TGTGCCAGCACCCCTTTTGGTACTCACGGGGAGCAGTACTTC. It codes for CASTPFGTHGEQYF.

This clone showed up just a few times. The chain uses TRBV27 and TRBJ1-5, with TRBD1 matching 8 bases. The CDR3 contains 13 residues. J lost 4 bases, V lost 4 bases, and 0 bases had no gene match. CDR1 MNHEY and CDR2 SMNVEV come from the germline V gene (reference sequence). This chain's CDR3 is CASSWDRNQPQHF. The CDR3 nucleotides read TGTGCCAGCAGTTGGGACAGGAATCAGCCCCAGCATTTT.

This rearrangement joins TRBV28 to TRBJ2-2; TRBD1 aligns across 8 bases. Germline CDR1 is MDHEN and CDR2 is SYDVKM. The V segment lost 4 bases and the J segment 4 bases; nucleotides outside the gene matches: 5. CDR3 length equals 15 residues. The CDR3 coding sequence is TGTGCCAGCAGTTCGATGACAGGGGTCACCGGGGAGCTGTTTTTT. Residues: CASSSMTGVTGELFF.

V is TRBV27 and J is TRBJ1-5; 7 bases map to TRBD1. The CDR3 sequence is 18 residues long. Trimming at V came to 2 bases and at J to 1 base, leaving 11 bases not matched to a gene. The germline V gene has CDR1 MNHEY and CDR2 SMNVEV (reference sequence). The CDR3 DNA reads as TGTGCCAGCAGTTTAGTTATAGGGGGCCTAGGCAGCAATCAGCCCCAGCATTTT. Protein: CASSLVIGGLGSNQPQHF.

The chain employs TRBV18 and TRBJ2-1; 7 bases fit TRBD2. Trimming at V came to 3 bases and at J to 5 bases, leaving 10 bases not matched to a gene. In germline, CDR1 is KGHSH, CDR2 LQKENI. The CDR3 consists of 16 residues. Written as DNA, the CDR3 is TGTGCCAGCTCACCCGTGTCGACTAGCCTTCACAATGAGCAGTTCTTC. Translating gives CASSPVSTSLHNEQFF.

The chain is built from TRBV19 and TRBJ2-3; TRBD2 agrees at 7 bases. Germline V gene sequence: CDR1 LNHDA, CDR2 SQIVND (reference sequence). The CDR3 contains 15 residues. The V gene end was trimmed by 4 bases and the J gene end by 1 base; junction bases not matched to a gene: 5. This CDR3 is CASSTSGARTDTQYF. The CDR3 region has the DNA TGTGCCAGTAGTACCAGCGGGGCCCGCACAGATACGCAGTATTTT.

The genes are TRBV4-1 and TRBJ1-4, with no clear D. Germline-derived CDR1 and CDR2 are MGHRA and YSYEKL. The ends were cut back, 0 bases at V and 1 base at J, with 9 bases in the middle. This CDR3 contains 16 residues. The CDR3 region is CASSQDRLGTNEKLFF. DNA of the CDR3: TGCGCCAGCAGCCAAGATAGGTTAGGAACTAATGAAAAACTGTTTTTT.

The gene calls are TRBV28 and TRBJ1-1; weak D call: TRBD1 (5 bases). Germline loops: CDR1 MDHEN, CDR2 SYDVKM. This CDR3 contains 13 residues. Trimming pared 4 bases from V and 5 bases from J, leaving 11 bases between. The CDR3 DNA sequence: TGTGCCAGCAGTTCAGGGATAAGGACTGAAGCTTTCTTT. Protein sequence: CASSSGIRTEAFF.

V is TRBV14 and J is TRBJ2-7; no clear D. The CDR3 is 13 amino acids. Trimming removed 9 bases from V and 2 bases from J, with 14 bases in between. Germline lookup yields CDR1 SGHDN and CDR2 FVKESK. The CDR3 spells CASAFGGPYEQYF. The CDR3 nucleotides are TGTGCCAGTGCTTTCGGCGGCCCCTACGAGCAGTACTTC.

This chain joins TRBV28 and TRBJ2-5, with 7 bases fitting TRBD2. The CDR3 is 14 amino acids. The junction had 2 bases not matched to a gene; V was cut back by 1 base and J by 3 bases. CDR1 is MDHEN, CDR2 SYDVKM, per germline. CDR3 protein: CASSLSSGKETQYF. As DNA, the CDR3 is TGTGCCAGCAGTTTATCTAGCGGAAAAGAGACCCAGTACTTC.

This chain connects TRBV29-1 to TRBJ2-7; 8 nucleotides agree with TRBD2. This CDR3 spans 13 amino acids. The germline CDR1 and CDR2 sequences are SQVTM and ANQGSEA. V was pared by 6 bases and J by 0 bases, with 4 bases of the junction left unmatched. The CDR3 coding sequence is TGCAGCGTGACCGGGGGGGACTCCTACGAGCAGTACTTC. Amino acids: CSVTGGDSYEQYF.

This sequence joins TRBV27 and TRBJ2-7; maybe TRBD2 (6 bases). V was pared by 3 bases and J by 3 bases, with 12 bases between. This CDR3 region has 14 residues. CDR1 is MNHEY, CDR2 SMNVEV, per germline (reference sequence). As DNA, the CDR3 is TGTGCCAGCAGTTTTCGTCGGGAGTTCTACGAGCAGTACTTC. Residues: CASSFRREFYEQYF.

The chain uses TRBV6-5 and TRBJ1-3; no clear D. The CDR3 covers 15 residues. The germline gives CDR1 MNHEY, CDR2 SVGAGI. V was trimmed by 0 bases and J by 0 bases, leaving 6 bases between them. The CDR3 is CASSYSESSGNTIYF. In nucleotides, the CDR3 is TGTGCCAGCAGTTACTCCGAGAGCTCTGGAAACACCATATATTTT.

The chain has TRBV7-8 and TRBJ1-1, with a weak D call TRBD1 (6 bases). The CDR3 is 13 amino acids. The germline V gene has CDR1 SGHVS and CDR2 FQNEAQ. The V and J ends lost 5 bases and 8 bases respectively, with 15 bases between them. The CDR3 region has the DNA TGTGCCAGCAGCCCCGGGGGGCTCGGGGAAGCTTTCTTT. It translates to CASSPGGLGEAFF.

The chain links TRBV7-3 to TRBJ2-1, with 7 bases aligning to TRBD2. Germline trimming cut 5 bases from V and 10 bases from J; bases unmatched to any gene: 8. This CDR3 contains 13 residues. Germline-derived CDR1 and CDR2 are SGHTA and FQGTGA. CDR3 amino acids: CASSPGRAEEQFF. The CDR3 coding sequence is TGTGCCAGCAGCCCGGGGAGGGCGGAAGAGCAGTTCTTC.

The chain combines TRBV6-5 with TRBJ1-1; 9 bases map to TRBD1. Looked up from germline, CDR1 is MNHEY and CDR2 is SVGAGI. V shed 6 bases and J 1 base; nucleotides not matched to a gene: 3. The CDR3 is 14 residues long. CDR3 in amino acids: CASRHRGQNTEAFF. The CDR3 bases are TGTGCCAGCAGACACAGGGGGCAGAACACTGAAGCTTTCTTT.

The genes are TRBV6-5 and TRBJ1-3; possible D gene TRBD1, 6 bases. Germline assignment: CDR1 MNHEY and CDR2 SVGAGI. Trimming shortened V by 6 bases and J by 0 bases, and 9 bases separated the two germline ends. There are 14 residues in the CDR3. CDR3 loop: CASSRTVSGNTIYF. For the CDR3, the DNA is TGTGCCAGCAGCCGGACAGTCTCTGGAAACACCATATATTTT.